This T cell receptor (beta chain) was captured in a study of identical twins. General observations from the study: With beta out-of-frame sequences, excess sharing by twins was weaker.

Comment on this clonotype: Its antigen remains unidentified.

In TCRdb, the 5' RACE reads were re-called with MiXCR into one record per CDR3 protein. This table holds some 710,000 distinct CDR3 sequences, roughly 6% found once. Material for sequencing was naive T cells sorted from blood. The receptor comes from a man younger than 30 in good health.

The CDR3 DNA reads TGTGCCAGCAGCCCCTCCCCACTGAGCTCCTACAATGAGCAGTTCTTC. Translating gives CASSPSPLSSYNEQFF. This sequence joins TRBV5-5 and TRBJ2-1; unclear D gene. V was clipped by 4 bases and J by 0 bases, with 14 bases between them. Looked up from germline, CDR1 is SGHKS and CDR2 is YYEKEE (reference sequence). The CDR3 sequence is 16 residues long. Complete variable domain (other parts from reference TRBV5-5 and TRBJ2-1): DAGVTQSPTHLIKTRGQQVTLRCSPISGHKSVSWYQQVLGQGPQFIFQYYEKEERGRGNFPDRFSARQFPNYSSELNVNALLLGDSALYLCASSPSPLSSYNEQFFGPGTRLTVL.